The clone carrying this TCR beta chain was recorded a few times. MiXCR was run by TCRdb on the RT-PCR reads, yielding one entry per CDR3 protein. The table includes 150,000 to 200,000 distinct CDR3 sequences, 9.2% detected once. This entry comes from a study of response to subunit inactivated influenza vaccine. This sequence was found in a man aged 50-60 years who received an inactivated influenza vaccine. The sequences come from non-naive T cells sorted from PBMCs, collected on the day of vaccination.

This CDR3 is CSAYITGSSYNEQFF. The CDR3 region has the DNA TGCAGTGCTTATATAACAGGGAGCTCCTACAATGAGCAGTTCTTC. The chain has TRBV20-1 and TRBJ2-1; perhaps TRBD1 as D (6 bases). The germline CDR1 and CDR2 sequences are DFQATT and SNEGSKA (reference sequence). V lost 5 bases to trimming and J lost 0 bases, with 14 bases between them. This CDR3 contains 15 residues.